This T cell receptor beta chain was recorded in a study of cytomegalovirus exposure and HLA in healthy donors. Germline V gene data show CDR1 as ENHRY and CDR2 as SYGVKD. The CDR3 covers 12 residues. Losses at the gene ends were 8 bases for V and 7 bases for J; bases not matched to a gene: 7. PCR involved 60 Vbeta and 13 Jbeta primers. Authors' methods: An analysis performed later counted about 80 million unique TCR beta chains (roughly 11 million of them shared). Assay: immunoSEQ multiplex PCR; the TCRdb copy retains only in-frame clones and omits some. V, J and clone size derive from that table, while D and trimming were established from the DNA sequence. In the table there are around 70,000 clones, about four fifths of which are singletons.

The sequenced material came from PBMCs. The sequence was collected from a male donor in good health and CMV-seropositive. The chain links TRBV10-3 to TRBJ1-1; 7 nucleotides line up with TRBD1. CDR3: CAIWDRGFEAFF. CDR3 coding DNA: TGTGCCATCTGGGACAGAGGTTTTGAAGCTTTCTTT.